This T cell receptor beta chain was sequenced for a study of blood T cell repertoires in COVID-19 (dated by TCRdb to about 2020). In terms of the full investigation: The collaborator samples originated in the United States, Italy and Spain and spanned the acute and convalescent phases of COVID-19. The prospective study material was composed of cDNA or gDNA derived from T cells, B-cell-depleted T cells, or PBMCs. Subjects who had been exposed to COVID-19, were actively infected with it, or had recovered from it provided the deeply sampled blood TCRbeta repertoires that made up the dataset. The repertoires were released in a freely available public database intended as a resource for research on the immune response to SARS-CoV-2. The samples were drawn from two sources: the first 160 participants of the ongoing ImmuneRACE study, and fewer than 1,500 subjects contributed by 6 global collaborators. Sample metadata almost always included a de-identified subject ID, COVID-19 status, age in years and sex. HLA class I and class II types, where available, came from metadata supplied by the sample provider rather than from assay-based typing. Results the study describes overall, beyond this receptor: Clinical and demographic metadata were provided uncurated, with the amount varying by source and participant.

TCRbeta CDR3 regions were amplified from genomic DNA using the immunoSEQ Assay, a bias-controlled multiplex PCR. As for the original processing: The number of nucleated cells in each sample was estimated from the amplification of reference gene primers within the assay. Sequence reads were collapsed and filtered to measure the absolute abundance of every unique TCRbeta CDR3 rearrangement. For each sample, productive Simpson clonality was calculated as the square root of Simpson's diversity index across productive rearrangements. TCRdb took this table from immuneACCESS and kept in-frame rearrangements with V and J called. Such tables lack part of the clones; where checked against another copy, unresolved V genes explain under half of the gap, and the rest is unexplained. V and J calls and clone size follow that table, whereas D and trimming were derived from the DNA. This sample comprises 300,000 to 350,000 clones, over 75% of them detected only once. The top ten constitute more than 0.8% of the sample.

After removal of 5 bases from V and 7 bases from J, the junction retains 11 bases not matched to a gene. Looking up the germline V gene yields CDR1 MGHRA and CDR2 YSYEKL. Reading from cysteine to phenylalanine, the CDR3 counts 15 amino acids. This entry keeps only the CDR3 DNA: 45 bases, framed from base 1. Participants in the prospective study were aged roughly 18 to 100 years, lived in under 30 United States geographic areas, and enrolled through a virtual design. Cohort assignment in the prospective study relied on participant-reported clinical history from a screening survey and a study questionnaire. For ImmuneRACE Cohort 3, a participant was defined as recovered based on two consecutive negative NP/OP PCR tests, clearance by a healthcare professional, or resolution of symptoms. In the prospective study, whole blood, serum and a nasopharyngeal or oropharyngeal swab were collected from each participant by mobile phlebotomists. Prospective study participants could optionally give additional blood draws and questionnaires over an approximately two-month period. Before DNA extraction, blood samples from the prospective study were shipped at room temperature or frozen.

Comments on this clone: What antigen it recognizes has not been identified. No much larger clonotype is one base removed from it; base qualities were not supplied.

Recombination joined TRBV4-1 with TRBJ1-2, with 9 bases in between that match TRBD1. The TCR sequence derives from a woman aged 30 to 39 who had recovered from COVID-19. The sample consisted of PBMCs or T cells enriched from blood (not recorded which). In nucleotides, the sequence is TGCGCCAGCAGCGCCCACCTTGGACAGGGGACTGGCTACACCTTC. Protein translation: CASSAHLGQGTGYTF.